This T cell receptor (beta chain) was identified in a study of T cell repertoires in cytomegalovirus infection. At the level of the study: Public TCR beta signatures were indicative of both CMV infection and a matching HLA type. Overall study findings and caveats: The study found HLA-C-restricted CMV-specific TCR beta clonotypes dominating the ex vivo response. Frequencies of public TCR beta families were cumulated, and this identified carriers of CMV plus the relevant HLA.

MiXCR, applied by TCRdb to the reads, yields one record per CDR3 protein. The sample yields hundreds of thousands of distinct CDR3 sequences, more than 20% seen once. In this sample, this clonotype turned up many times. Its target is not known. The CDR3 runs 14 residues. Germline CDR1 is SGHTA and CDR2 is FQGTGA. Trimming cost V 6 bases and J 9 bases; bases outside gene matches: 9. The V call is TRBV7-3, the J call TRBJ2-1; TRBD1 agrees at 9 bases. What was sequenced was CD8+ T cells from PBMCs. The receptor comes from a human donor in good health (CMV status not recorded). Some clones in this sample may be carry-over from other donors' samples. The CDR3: CASSDGTGWGEQFF. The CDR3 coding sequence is TGTGCCAGCAGTGACGGGACAGGGTGGGGTGAGCAGTTCTTC.